What follows are 23 T cell receptor beta chains derived from one specimen sequenced in a study of T cells after yellow fever vaccination. TCRdb recomputed calls from the 5' RACE reads with MiXCR, one row per CDR3 protein. The data contain hundreds of thousands of distinct CDR3 sequences, less than 4.5% of them singletons. The sequences come from PBMCs, collected on the day of the yellow fever booster vaccination. These receptors came from a man younger than 35 who received the YFV17D yellow fever vaccine.

This clonotype has a count of ten or more. V and J are TRBV9 and TRBJ2-1; D gene ambiguous. V was trimmed by 2 bases and J by 4 bases, leaving 7 bases between them. The CDR3 is made up of 13 amino acids. The germline gives CDR1 SGDLS, CDR2 YYNGEE. The CDR3 DNA reads TGTGCCAGCAGCGTGGGTCCGTACAATGAGCAGTTCTTC. Its translation: CASSVGPYNEQFF.

In its sample, this clonotype was seen many times. DNA for the CDR3: TGTGCCAGCAGCGGGACAGAAAACATTCAGTACTTC. It yields the protein CASSGTENIQYF. The V gene is TRBV9, the J gene TRBJ2-4; possible D gene TRBD1, 6 bases. CDR3 length: 12 residues. V was clipped by 3 bases and J by 5 bases, with 6 bases between them. Germline-derived CDR1 and CDR2 are SGDLS and YYNGEE.

This clonotype showed up many times. The chain is built from TRBV29-1 and TRBJ1-2, with 7 bases aligning to TRBD1. The junction had 1 base not matched to a gene; V was cut back by 4 bases and J by 2 bases. Germline CDR1 reads SQVTM; CDR2 reads ANQGSEA. This CDR3 region has 12 residues. In DNA form, the CDR3 reads TGCAGCGTTGGGGACAGAAACTATGGCTACACCTTC. Its protein product is CSVGDRNYGYTF.

This clonotype was seen only a few times. V gene TRBV7-9 combines with J gene TRBJ1-6; D gene unclear. There are 15 residues in the CDR3. The germline gives CDR1 SEHNR, CDR2 FQNEAQ (reference sequence). Trimming removed 4 bases from V and 11 bases from J, with 18 bases in between. CDR3 loop: CASSYRATTGTPLHF. The CDR3 DNA follows: TGTGCCAGCAGCTACCGAGCGACGACGGGTACACCCCTCCACTTT.

Ten or more counts support this clonotype. The genes are TRBV6-2 or TRBV6-3 and TRBJ1-5; D remains ambiguous. V was clipped by 8 bases and J by 4 bases, with 21 bases between them. The germline V gene encodes CDR1 MNHEY and CDR2 SVGEGT. The CDR3 sequence is 16 residues long. The DNA of the CDR3 is TGTGCCAGCGGGAGGAACTGGGGAGTGTTGAATCAGCCCCAGCATTTT. It codes for CASGRNWGVLNQPQHF.

The chain couples TRBV3-1 to TRBJ2-7; D is uncertain. V shed 1 base and J shed 7 bases, with 5 bases lying between them. The germline V gene encodes CDR1 LGHDT and CDR2 YNNKEL (reference sequence). The CDR3 is made up of 11 amino acids. In DNA, the CDR3 is TGTGCCAGCAGCCAAGGACTGGAGCAGTACTTC. Its translation is CASSQGLEQYF.

The chain uses TRBV5-1 and TRBJ2-1; no firm D call. Deletions cut 1 base from V and 0 bases from J, with 11 bases between. Germline assignment: CDR1 SGHRS and CDR2 YFSETQ. There are 16 residues in the CDR3. The CDR3 spells CASSLFGTHSYNEQFF. For the CDR3, the DNA is TGCGCCAGCAGCTTGTTCGGTACTCACTCCTACAATGAGCAGTTCTTC.

The chain recombines TRBV4-3 with TRBJ2-3, with a possible D match to TRBD1 (6 bases). Germline loops: CDR1 LGHNA, CDR2 YSLEER. V dropped 0 bases and J dropped 2 bases, with 9 bases sitting between them. The CDR3 spans 15 residues. The CDR3 is CASSQDRGFTDTQYF. The CDR3 DNA reads TGCGCCAGCAGCCAAGATAGGGGGTTCACAGATACGCAGTATTTT.

This clonotype was observed many times. This rearrangement joins TRBV7-2 to TRBJ2-7; perhaps TRBD1 as D (5 bases). The germline gives CDR1 SGHTA, CDR2 FQGNSA. Trimming took 4 bases from V and 2 from J, leaving 9 bases between them. The CDR3 is 13 residues long. CDR3 in DNA: TGTGCCAGCAGCTGGCGACAGACCTACGAGCAGTACTTC. Translating it yields CASSWRQTYEQYF.

This clonotype was detected many times. The chain couples TRBV6-2 or TRBV6-3 to TRBJ2-1; TRBD1 is a possible D gene (6 bases). Trimming took 2 bases from V and 7 from J, leaving 9 bases between them. Germline-derived CDR1 and CDR2 are MNHEY and SVGEGT. The CDR3 contains 13 residues. The chain's CDR3 is CASSYLGGNEQFF. CDR3 bases: TGTGCCAGCAGTTACCTAGGGGGTAATGAGCAGTTCTTC.

This sequence joins TRBV2 and TRBJ2-5; D not certain. The germline gives CDR1 SNHLY, CDR2 FYNNEI. The CDR3 has 14 amino acids. The V gene lost 1 base and the J gene lost 9 bases, with 15 bases spanning the gap. Here the CDR3 DNA reads TGTGCCAGCAGTGAAGAGGGAACAGAAGTGGCCCAGTACTTC. Translating it yields CASSEEGTEVAQYF.

The sample holds a few counts of this clonotype. This chain's CDR3 is CAIGGYGYTF. Written as DNA, the CDR3 is TGTGCCATCGGGGGCTATGGCTACACCTTC. The chain has TRBV5-4 and TRBJ1-2, with a tentative D call TRBD1 (5 bases). The CDR3 has 10 residues. V was clipped by 9 bases and J by 4 bases, with 7 bases between them. Germline loops: CDR1 SGHNT, CDR2 YYREEE (reference sequence). The full variable domain, with the rest looked up from reference TRBV5-4 and TRBJ1-2, is ETGVTQSPTHLIKTRGQQVTLRCSSQSGHNTVSWYQQALGQGPQFIFQYYREEENGRGNFPPRFSGLQFPNYSSELNVNALELDDSALYLCAIGGYGYTFGSGTRLTVV.

This clonotype was seen repeatedly, ten times or more. This chain links TRBV10-3 with TRBJ1-1; D is unresolved. Trimming took off 6 bases at V and 5 bases at J, with 13 bases between the two ends. CDR1 and CDR2 from the germline V gene are ENHRY and SYGVKD. The CDR3 spans 13 residues. The chain's CDR3 is CAISLLGWTEAFF. The DNA of the CDR3 is TGTGCCATCAGCCTGCTCGGATGGACTGAAGCTTTCTTT.

This clonotype was observed a handful of times. The chain recombines TRBV5-4 with TRBJ2-4, with TRBD2 identical over 7 bases. This CDR3 comprises 18 residues. CDR1 is SGHNT and CDR2 is YYREEE in the germline V gene (reference sequence). Losses at the gene ends were 3 bases for V and 1 base for J; bases not matched to a gene: 13. The DNA of the CDR3 is TGTGCCAGCAGCTCACGAGGGAGGGGAGAGAGGGCCAAAAACATTCAGTACTTC. Amino acid sequence: CASSSRGRGERAKNIQYF.

This clonotype was counted at least ten times. The rearrangement links TRBV20-1 to TRBJ1-1; possible D gene TRBD1, 6 bases. The CDR3 loop spans 17 amino acids. Germline V gives CDR1 DFQATT, CDR2 SNEGSKA (reference sequence). V lost 2 bases and J lost 0, with 19 bases in between. The CDR3: CSARFPGRGRVNTEAFF. The DNA for the CDR3 is TGCAGTGCTAGATTCCCCGGCAGGGGAAGAGTGAACACTGAAGCTTTCTTT.

This clonotype was recorded at least ten times. V and J are TRBV5-1 and TRBJ1-2; the D is unclear. The CDR3 contains 14 residues. Germline V gives CDR1 SGHRS, CDR2 YFSETQ. Trimming stripped 7 bases from V and 8 bases from J, with 21 bases between. CDR3 nucleotide sequence: TGCGCCAGCGCTATACAGACTGGAGATCGCGGCTACACCTTC. It codes for CASAIQTGDRGYTF.

This clonotype showed up just a few times. This chain uses TRBV4-3 with TRBJ2-3; 9 bases are a match to TRBD2. With V trimmed by 0 bases and J by 6 bases, 4 bases remained unmatched. The germline CDR1 and CDR2 sequences are LGHNA and YSLEER. This CDR3 is 15 amino acids long. The CDR3 loop is CASSQDPSGVDTQYF. The CDR3 coding sequence is TGCGCCAGCAGCCAAGATCCTAGCGGGGTTGATACGCAGTATTTT.

The gene calls are TRBV20-1 and TRBJ1-2; no definite D call. CDR3 length: 14 amino acids. Trimming took off 1 base at V and 4 bases at J, with 13 bases between the two ends. Germline-derived CDR1 and CDR2 are DFQATT and SNEGSKA (reference sequence). This CDR3 is CSARVMGYGYGYTF. DNA for the CDR3: TGCAGTGCTAGAGTTATGGGGTATGGCTATGGCTACACCTTC.

This clonotype has just a few counts. The chain couples TRBV12-3 or TRBV12-4 to TRBJ2-5, with 9 bases identical to TRBD1. This CDR3 has 16 amino acids. Trimming took 5 bases from V and 6 from J; bases not matched to a gene: 13. DNA for the CDR3: TGTGCCAGCAGTCCCACCAACAGGGGGCCCGAAAAGACCCAGTACTTC. Its translation is CASSPTNRGPEKTQYF.

The chain combines TRBV5-4 with TRBJ1-6, with D tentatively TRBD1 (5 bases). CDR1 is SGHNT, CDR2 YYREEE, per germline (reference sequence). V was pared by 4 bases and J by 7 bases, with 15 bases between. This CDR3 spans 15 amino acids. The CDR3 loop reads CASSHGVGENSPLHF. CDR3 DNA sequence: TGTGCCAGCAGCCACGGGGTGGGGGAGAATTCACCCCTCCACTTT.

This clonotype was seen more than once but under ten times. CDR3 in DNA: TGCGCCAGCAGTGAACAGGCAGGCACCGGGGAGCTGTTTTTT. It encodes CASSEQAGTGELFF. J is TRBJ2-2 and V is TRBV10-2; D perhaps matches TRBD1 (5 bases). The CDR3 is 14 amino acids. V was pared by 3 bases and J by 4 bases, with 9 bases between. The germline CDR1 and CDR2 sequences are WSHSY and SAAADI.

This chain connects TRBV5-1 to TRBJ1-1; D is perhaps TRBD1 (6 bases). The length of the CDR3 is 15 residues. V shed 5 bases and J shed 1 base, with 15 bases lying between them. Germline V gene sequence: CDR1 SGHRS, CDR2 YFSETQ. The CDR3 sequence is CASRLGGAANTEAFF. In DNA form, the CDR3 reads TGCGCCAGCAGGTTAGGGGGTGCGGCGAACACTGAAGCTTTCTTT. The full variable domain, completed using reference TRBV5-1 and TRBJ1-1, is KAGVTQTPRYLIKTRGQQVTLSCSPISGHRSVSWYQQTPGQGLQFLFEYFSETQRNKGNFPGRFSGRQFSNSRSEMNVSTLELGDSALYLCASRLGGAANTEAFFGQGTRLTVV.

This clonotype was counted at least ten times. V usage is TRBV20-1 and J usage is TRBJ2-7; possibly TRBD2 for D (5 bases). The CDR3 is 15 amino acids. Germline CDR1 reads DFQATT; CDR2 reads SNEGSKA (reference sequence). V was pared by 0 bases and J by 0 bases, with 12 bases between. For the CDR3, the DNA is TGCAGTGCTAGAGATGAGGGCCCAAGCTCCTACGAGCAGTACTTC. It yields the protein CSARDEGPSSYEQYF.